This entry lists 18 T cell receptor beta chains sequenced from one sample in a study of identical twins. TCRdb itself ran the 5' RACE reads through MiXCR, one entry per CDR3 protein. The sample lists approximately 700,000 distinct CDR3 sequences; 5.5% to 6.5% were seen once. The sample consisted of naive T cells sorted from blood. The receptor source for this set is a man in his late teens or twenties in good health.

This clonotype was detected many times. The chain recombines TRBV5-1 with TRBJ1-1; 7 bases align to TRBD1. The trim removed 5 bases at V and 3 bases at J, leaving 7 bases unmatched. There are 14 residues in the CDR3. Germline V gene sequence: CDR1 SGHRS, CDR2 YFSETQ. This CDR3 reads CASRQRQGDTEAFF. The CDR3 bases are TGCGCCAGCAGGCAAAGACAGGGAGACACTGAAGCTTTCTTT.

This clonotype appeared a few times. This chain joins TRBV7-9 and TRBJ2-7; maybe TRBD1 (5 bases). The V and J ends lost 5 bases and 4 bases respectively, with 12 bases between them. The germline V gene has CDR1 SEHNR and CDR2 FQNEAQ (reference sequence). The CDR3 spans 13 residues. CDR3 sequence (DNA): TGTGCCAGCAGCCCCCAAACAGGTTACGAGCAGTACGTC. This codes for CASSPQTGYEQYV.

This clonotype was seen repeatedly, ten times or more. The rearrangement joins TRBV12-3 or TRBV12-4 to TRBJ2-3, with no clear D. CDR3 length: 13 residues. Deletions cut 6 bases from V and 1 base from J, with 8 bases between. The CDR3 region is CASRTRGTDTQYF. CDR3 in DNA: TGTGCCAGCAGAACAAGGGGCACAGATACGCAGTATTTT.

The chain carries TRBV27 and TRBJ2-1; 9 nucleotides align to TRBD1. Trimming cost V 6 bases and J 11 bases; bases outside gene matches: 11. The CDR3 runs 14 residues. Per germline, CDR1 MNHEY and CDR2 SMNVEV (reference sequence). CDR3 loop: CASRGGQGTGKQFF. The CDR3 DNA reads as TGTGCCAGCAGAGGGGGACAGGGAACCGGAAAGCAGTTCTTC.

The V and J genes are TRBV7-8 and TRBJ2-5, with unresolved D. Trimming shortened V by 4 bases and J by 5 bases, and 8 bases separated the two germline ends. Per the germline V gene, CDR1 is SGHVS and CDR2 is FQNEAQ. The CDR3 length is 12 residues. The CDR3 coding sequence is TGTGCCAGCAGCTCAAGTCCCGAGACCCAGTACTTC. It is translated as CASSSSPETQYF.

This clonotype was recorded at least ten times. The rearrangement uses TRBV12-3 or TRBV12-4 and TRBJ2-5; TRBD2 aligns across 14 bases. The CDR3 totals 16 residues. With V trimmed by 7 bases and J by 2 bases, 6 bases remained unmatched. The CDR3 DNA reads TGTGCCAGCAAAAAGGGACTAGCGGGGGAACAAGAGACCCAGTACTTC. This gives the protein CASKKGLAGEQETQYF.

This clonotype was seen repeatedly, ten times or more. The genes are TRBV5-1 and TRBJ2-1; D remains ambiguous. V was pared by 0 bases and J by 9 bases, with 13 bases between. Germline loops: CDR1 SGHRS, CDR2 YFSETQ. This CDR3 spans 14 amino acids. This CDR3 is CASSLALGVGEQFF. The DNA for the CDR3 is TGCGCCAGCAGCTTGGCCCTTGGGGTCGGTGAGCAGTTCTTC.

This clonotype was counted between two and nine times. The CDR3 nucleotides read TGTGCCTGGAGTAAGGCTAGCGGGAGCTACGAGCAGTACTTC. Translated, it gives CAWSKASGSYEQYF. The J gene is TRBJ2-7, the V gene TRBV30; 10 bases line up with TRBD2. V trimming: 2 bases; J trimming: 3 bases; junction bases outside the gene matches: 4. CDR1 and CDR2 (germline): GTSNPN, SVGIG (reference sequence). The length of the CDR3 is 14 residues.

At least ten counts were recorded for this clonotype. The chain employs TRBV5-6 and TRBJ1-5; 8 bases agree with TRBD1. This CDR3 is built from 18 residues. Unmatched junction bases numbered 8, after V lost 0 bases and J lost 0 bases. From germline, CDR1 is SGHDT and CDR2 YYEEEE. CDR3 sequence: CASSLGQGREYSNQPQHF. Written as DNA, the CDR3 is TGTGCCAGCAGCTTGGGACAGGGGAGGGAGTATAGCAATCAGCCCCAGCATTTT.

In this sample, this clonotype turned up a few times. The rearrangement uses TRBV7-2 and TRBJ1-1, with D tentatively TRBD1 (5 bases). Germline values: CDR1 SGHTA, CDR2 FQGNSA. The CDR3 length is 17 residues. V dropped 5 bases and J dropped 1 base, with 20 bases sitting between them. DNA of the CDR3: TGTGCCAGCAGCCGGACGGGGCGGGCGAAGAAGAACACTGAAGCTTTCTTT. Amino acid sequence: CASSRTGRAKKNTEAFF.

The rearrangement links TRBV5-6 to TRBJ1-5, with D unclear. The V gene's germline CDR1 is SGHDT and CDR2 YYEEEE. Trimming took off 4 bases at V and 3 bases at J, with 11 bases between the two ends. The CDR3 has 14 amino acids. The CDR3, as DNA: TGTGCCAGCAGCAGAGGACGTCACAATCAGCCCCAGCATTTT. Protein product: CASSRGRHNQPQHF.

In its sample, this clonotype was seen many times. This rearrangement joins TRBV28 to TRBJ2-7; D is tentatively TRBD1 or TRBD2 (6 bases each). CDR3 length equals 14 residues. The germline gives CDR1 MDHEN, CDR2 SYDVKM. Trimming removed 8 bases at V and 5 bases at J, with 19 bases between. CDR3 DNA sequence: TGTGCCAGCGGGGGGCTTCGGCAGGGGAACGAGCAGTACTTC. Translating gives CASGGLRQGNEQYF.

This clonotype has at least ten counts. DNA of the CDR3: TGTGCCAGCAGCTCCACAGCTCTAGCCAAAAACATTCAGTACTTC. This codes for CASSSTALAKNIQYF. The chain employs TRBV7-2 and TRBJ2-4, with D unclear. The CDR3 extends over 15 amino acids. The germline V gene encodes CDR1 SGHTA and CDR2 FQGNSA. The V end lost 4 bases, the J end lost 0 bases, and 10 bases lay between the germline ends.

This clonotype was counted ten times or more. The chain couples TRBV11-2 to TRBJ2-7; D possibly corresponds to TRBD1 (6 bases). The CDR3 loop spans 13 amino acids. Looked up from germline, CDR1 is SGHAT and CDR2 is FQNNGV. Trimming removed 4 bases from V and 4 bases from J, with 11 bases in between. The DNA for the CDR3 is TGTGCCAGCAGCTCGAGGACAGCATACGAGCAGTACGTC. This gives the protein CASSSRTAYEQYV.

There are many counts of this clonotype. The CDR3 here is CASSPTGADTQYF. The CDR3 DNA follows: TGTGCCAGCAGCCCGACAGGGGCAGATACGCAGTATTTT. The genes are TRBV5-5 and TRBJ2-3, with 8 bases aligning to TRBD1. Germline values: CDR1 SGHKS, CDR2 YYEKEE (reference sequence). Germline trimming cut 4 bases from V and 4 bases from J; bases unmatched to any gene: 2. The CDR3 sequence is 13 residues long.

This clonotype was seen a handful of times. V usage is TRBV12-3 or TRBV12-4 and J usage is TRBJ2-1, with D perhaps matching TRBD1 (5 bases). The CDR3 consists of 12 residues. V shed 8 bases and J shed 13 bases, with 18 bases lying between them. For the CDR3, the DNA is TGTGCCAGCGGACATGGGAAGGGCAAACAGTTCTTC. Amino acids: CASGHGKGKQFF.

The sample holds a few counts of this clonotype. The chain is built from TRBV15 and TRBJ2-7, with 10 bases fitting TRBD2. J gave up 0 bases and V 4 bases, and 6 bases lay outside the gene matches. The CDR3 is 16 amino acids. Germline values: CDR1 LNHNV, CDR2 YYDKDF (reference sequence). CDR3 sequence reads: CATSTFGLADSYEQYV. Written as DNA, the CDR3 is TGTGCCACCAGCACCTTCGGACTAGCGGACTCCTACGAGCAGTACGTC.

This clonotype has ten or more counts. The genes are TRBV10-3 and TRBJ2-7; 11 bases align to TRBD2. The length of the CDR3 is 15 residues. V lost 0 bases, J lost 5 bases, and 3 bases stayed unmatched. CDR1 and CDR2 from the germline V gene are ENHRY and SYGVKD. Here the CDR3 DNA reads TGTGCCATCAGTGAGTCGACTAGCGGGGTGAACGAGCAGTACTTC. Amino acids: CAISESTSGVNEQYF.